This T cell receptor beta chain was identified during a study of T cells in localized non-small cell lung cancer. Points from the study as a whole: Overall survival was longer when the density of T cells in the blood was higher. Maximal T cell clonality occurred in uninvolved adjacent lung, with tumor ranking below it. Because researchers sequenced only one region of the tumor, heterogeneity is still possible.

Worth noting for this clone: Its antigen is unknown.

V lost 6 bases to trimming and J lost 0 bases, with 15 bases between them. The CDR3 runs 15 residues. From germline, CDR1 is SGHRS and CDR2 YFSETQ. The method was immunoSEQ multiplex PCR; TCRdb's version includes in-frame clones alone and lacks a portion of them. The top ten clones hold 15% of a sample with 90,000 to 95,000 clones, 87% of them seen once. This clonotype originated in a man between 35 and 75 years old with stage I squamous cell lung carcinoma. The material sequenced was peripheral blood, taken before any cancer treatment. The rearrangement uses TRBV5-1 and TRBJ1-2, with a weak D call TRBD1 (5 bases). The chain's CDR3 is CASTLGRAPNYGYTF. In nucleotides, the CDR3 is TGCGCCAGCACCCTGGGCAGGGCCCCTAACTATGGCTACACCTTC.